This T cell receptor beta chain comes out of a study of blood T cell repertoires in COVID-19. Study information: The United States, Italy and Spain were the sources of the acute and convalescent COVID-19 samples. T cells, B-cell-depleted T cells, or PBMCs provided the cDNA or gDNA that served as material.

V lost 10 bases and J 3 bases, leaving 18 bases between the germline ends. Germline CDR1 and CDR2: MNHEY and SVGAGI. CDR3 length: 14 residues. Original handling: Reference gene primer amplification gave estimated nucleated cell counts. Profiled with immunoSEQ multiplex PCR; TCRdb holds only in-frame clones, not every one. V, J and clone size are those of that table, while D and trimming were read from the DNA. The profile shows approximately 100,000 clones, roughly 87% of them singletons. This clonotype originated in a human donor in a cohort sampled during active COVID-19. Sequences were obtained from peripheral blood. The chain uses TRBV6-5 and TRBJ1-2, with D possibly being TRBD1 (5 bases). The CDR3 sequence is CATLPAGLYYGYTF. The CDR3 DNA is TGTGCCACCCTCCCTGCGGGGCTCTACTATGGCTACACCTTC.